The rows below give T cell receptor beta chains drawn from one sample of a study of shared clonotypes between healthy human individuals. Sequencing used immunoSEQ multiplex PCR; TCRdb keeps in-frame clones, though not all of them. The data show hundreds of thousands of clones, more than 75% seen once. Sequences were obtained from PBMCs. The source is a woman aged 40-49 years in good health. Some clones in this sample may be carry-over from other donors' samples. Each CDR3 is given with its conserved first and last residue. Each record gives: D gene, J gene, V gene, clone size, CDR3 DNA, CDR3 protein. The D gene is left open where the match is weak. Size values are once, few and many counts, or a class for expanded clones, and some rows have none.

>TRBD2|TRBJ2-3|TRBV11-2|.
TGTGCCAGCAGCCTAAGGGGCGGGAGGACAGATACGCAGTATTTT
CASSLRGGRTDTQYF
>.|TRBJ2-5|TRBV5-1|.
TGCGCCAGCAGCCAAGGACAGATCCAAGAGACCCAGTACTTC
CASSQGQIQETQYF
>TRBD1|TRBJ1-5|TRBV28|.
TGTGCCAGCAGGGAGACAGGGGGCGCGGTACAGCCCCAGCATTTT
CASRETGGAVQPQHF
>TRBD1|TRBJ2-5|TRBV10-3|.
TGTGCCATCAGTGAACGCCCCGGGACAGGGGAAGAGACCCAGTACTTC
CAISERPGTGEETQYF
>.|TRBJ1-5|TRBV7-9|once
TGTGCCAGAAGAGAAATAGGGTTACCCCAGCATTTT
CARREIGLPQHF
>TRBD2|TRBJ2-7|TRBV4-2|.
TGTGCCAGCAGCCAGAGAAGACTAGCGGGAAACGCCAACGAGCAGTACTTC
CASSQRRLAGNANEQYF
>.|TRBJ1-1|TRBV11-2|.
TGTGCCAGCAGCTCGACAGGACCGGCGTTGCCTTTCTTT
CASSSTGPALPFF
>.|TRBJ2-2|TRBV30|.
TGTGCCCGAAATGGACGGGGCCGGCCGAACACCGGGGAGCTGTTTTTT
CARNGRGRPNTGELFF
>.|TRBJ1-2|TRBV27|.
TGTGCCAGCACCCCCCTCAGAGGGGAAAACTATGGCTACACCTTC
CASTPLRGENYGYTF
>TRBD1|TRBJ1-4|TRBV7-9|.
TGTGCCAGCAGCTCGGGACAGGGGGGTGAAAAACTGTTTTTT
CASSSGQGGEKLFF
>.|TRBJ2-6|TRBV5-4|.
TGTGCCAGCAGCCGATGGGGATCTGGGGCCAACGTCCTGACTTTC
CASSRWGSGANVLTF
>.|TRBJ1-5|TRBV28|.
TGTGCCAGCAGCTTAAACCCCGGGACAACCACTCAGCCCCAGCATTTT
CASSLNPGTTTQPQHF
>.|TRBJ2-1|TRBV28|few
TGTGCCAGCAGTTTAGATAGCGGCCGAAGACTTAGCTCCTACAATGAGCAGTTCTTC
CASSLDSGRRLSSYNEQFF
>.|TRBJ1-5|TRBV2|.
TGTGCCAGCAGTGAAAGCGGGGTTGGTCAGCCCCAGCATTTT
CASSESGVGQPQHF
>.|TRBJ1-2|TRBV7-2|few
TGTGCCAGCAGCCCCGATAAGAGCTATGGCTACACCTTC
CASSPDKSYGYTF
>.|TRBJ2-7|TRBV7-7|.
TGTGCTAGCAGCCCAGGAGGAGGGGACGAGCAGTACTTC
CASSPGGGDEQYF
>.|TRBJ2-1|TRBV11-2|.
TGTGCCAGCAGCCAGGACGGCTCCTACAATGAGCAGTTCTTC
CASSQDGSYNEQFF
>TRBD2|TRBJ2-7|TRBV4-1|few
TGCGCCAGCAGCCGAGGACTAGCGGGAGGTGCTAAAGGATACGAGCAGTACTTC
CASSRGLAGGAKGYEQYF
>.|TRBJ1-5|TRBV19|.
TGTGCCAGTAGGGTTCAACAGGGTAGCAATCAGCCCCAGCATTTT
CASRVQQGSNQPQHF
>.|TRBJ2-7|TRBV6-5|.
TGTGCCAGCAGTCCTGGACCCTCCTACGAGCAGTACTTC
CASSPGPSYEQYF
>.|TRBJ2-3|TRBV18|.
TGTGCCAGCTCACAATCAAGACTAGCAGATACGCAGTATTTT
CASSQSRLADTQYF
>.|TRBJ2-5|TRBV2|few
TGTGCCAGCAGTGAAGCGGACGGGGAGACCCAGTACTTC
CASSEADGETQYF
>.|TRBJ1-2|TRBV28|.
TGTGCCAGCAGCAGGCAGTTGTATGGCTACACCTTC
CASSRQLYGYTF
>TRBD1|TRBJ2-1|TRBV29-1|.
TGCAGCGTTGAAGGAGACAGGGGTTACAATGAGCAGTTCTTC
CSVEGDRGYNEQFF
>TRBD2|TRBJ2-5|TRBV5-1|.
TGCGCCAGCAGCTTAATAGCGGGAGAGGAGACCCAGTACTTC
CASSLIAGEETQYF
>TRBD1|TRBJ1-5|TRBV6-1|.
TGTGCCAGCAGTAATACAGGGGGCAATCAGCCCCAGCATTTT
CASSNTGGNQPQHF
>.|TRBJ1-5|TRBV28|.
TGTGCCAGCAGCCCTTCGGACGGATATAGCAATCAGCCCCAGCATTTT
CASSPSDGYSNQPQHF
>.|TRBJ1-1|TRBV30|few
TGTGCCTGGAGCTCAGAGGGACGGTACACTGAAGCTTTCTTT
CAWSSEGRYTEAFF
>.|TRBJ1-2|TRBV4-3|.
TGCGCCAGCAGCCAAGACAGGGGAGTTCGGGTTGTGGACTATGGCTACACCTTC
CASSQDRGVRVVDYGYTF
>.|TRBJ2-3|TRBV19|.
TGTGCCAGTGGATTCAGCACAGATACGCAGTATTTT
CASGFSTDTQYF
>.|TRBJ2-2|TRBV7-2|.
TGTGCCAGCAGCTCAGACCTATCGACGTCCGGGGAGCTGTTTTTT
CASSSDLSTSGELFF
>TRBD1|TRBJ1-1|TRBV5-1|few
TGCGCCAGCAGTTCCCAGGGGGCGCGAGGGACTGAAGCTTTCTTT
CASSSQGARGTEAFF
>.|TRBJ2-3|TRBV29-1|.
TGCAGCGTTCCGGGTGGAGGGTGGTACACAGATACGCAGTATTTT
CSVPGGGWYTDTQYF
>.|TRBJ1-5|TRBV19|.
TGTGCCAGTAGTTCCGGAAATAGCAATCAGCCCCAGCATTTT
CASSSGNSNQPQHF
>.|TRBJ2-3|TRBV2|once
TGTGCCAGCAGCGAGAGGACAGAAGCAGATACGCAGTATTTT
CASSERTEADTQYF
>TRBD2|TRBJ2-1|TRBV5-4|.
TGTGCCAGCAGAACCGGACTAGCGGGAGACAGGGTACGCAATGAGCAGTTCTTC
CASRTGLAGDRVRNEQFF
>.|TRBJ2-7|TRBV10-3|once
TGTGCCATCAGGGTTGGGGGCGAGCAGTACTTC
CAIRVGGEQYF
>.|TRBJ1-5|TRBV5-8|few
TGTGCCAGCAGCTTGGTCAGGAATCAGCCCCAGCATTTT
CASSLVRNQPQHF
>TRBD2|TRBJ2-1|TRBV5-4|.
TGTGCCAGCAGCTTGGTGGCTAGCGGGAGCTCCTACAATGAGCAGTTCTTC
CASSLVASGSSYNEQFF
>.|TRBJ1-2|TRBV30|.
TGTGCCTGGAGGGGGTTATTCAACTATGGCTACACCTTC
CAWRGLFNYGYTF